Sequencing of this T cell receptor beta chain was carried out in a study of identical twins. Study-level points and caveats: It was possible that invariant MAIT and iNKT cells partly confounded the zero-insertion analyses. Memory repertoires lacked the insertion deficit that abundant cord blood beta clonotypes showed.

This clonotype was counted ten times or more. Its antigen is still unknown. The CDR3 runs 9 residues. V lost 7 bases to trimming and J lost 8 bases, with 5 bases between them. Germline V CDR1 and CDR2: MNHNS, SASEGT. Unique molecular identifiers were present on the cDNA, and a universal primer site came from template switching. TCRdb re-derived calls from the 5' RACE reads in MiXCR, one entry per CDR3 protein. The repertoire consists of roughly 240,000 distinct CDR3 sequences, with roughly 7% occurring once and the leading ten covering approximately 3.7%. The same specimen was also included in a second study, on yellow fever vaccine responses in identical twins.

The TCR was taken from a woman aged 18-30 years in good health. This chain links TRBV6-1 with TRBJ1-2; D uncertain. Sequences were obtained from memory (CD45RO+) T cells sorted from blood. The CDR3 bases are TGTGCCAGCAATGCGGGCTACACCTTC. It encodes CASNAGYTF.